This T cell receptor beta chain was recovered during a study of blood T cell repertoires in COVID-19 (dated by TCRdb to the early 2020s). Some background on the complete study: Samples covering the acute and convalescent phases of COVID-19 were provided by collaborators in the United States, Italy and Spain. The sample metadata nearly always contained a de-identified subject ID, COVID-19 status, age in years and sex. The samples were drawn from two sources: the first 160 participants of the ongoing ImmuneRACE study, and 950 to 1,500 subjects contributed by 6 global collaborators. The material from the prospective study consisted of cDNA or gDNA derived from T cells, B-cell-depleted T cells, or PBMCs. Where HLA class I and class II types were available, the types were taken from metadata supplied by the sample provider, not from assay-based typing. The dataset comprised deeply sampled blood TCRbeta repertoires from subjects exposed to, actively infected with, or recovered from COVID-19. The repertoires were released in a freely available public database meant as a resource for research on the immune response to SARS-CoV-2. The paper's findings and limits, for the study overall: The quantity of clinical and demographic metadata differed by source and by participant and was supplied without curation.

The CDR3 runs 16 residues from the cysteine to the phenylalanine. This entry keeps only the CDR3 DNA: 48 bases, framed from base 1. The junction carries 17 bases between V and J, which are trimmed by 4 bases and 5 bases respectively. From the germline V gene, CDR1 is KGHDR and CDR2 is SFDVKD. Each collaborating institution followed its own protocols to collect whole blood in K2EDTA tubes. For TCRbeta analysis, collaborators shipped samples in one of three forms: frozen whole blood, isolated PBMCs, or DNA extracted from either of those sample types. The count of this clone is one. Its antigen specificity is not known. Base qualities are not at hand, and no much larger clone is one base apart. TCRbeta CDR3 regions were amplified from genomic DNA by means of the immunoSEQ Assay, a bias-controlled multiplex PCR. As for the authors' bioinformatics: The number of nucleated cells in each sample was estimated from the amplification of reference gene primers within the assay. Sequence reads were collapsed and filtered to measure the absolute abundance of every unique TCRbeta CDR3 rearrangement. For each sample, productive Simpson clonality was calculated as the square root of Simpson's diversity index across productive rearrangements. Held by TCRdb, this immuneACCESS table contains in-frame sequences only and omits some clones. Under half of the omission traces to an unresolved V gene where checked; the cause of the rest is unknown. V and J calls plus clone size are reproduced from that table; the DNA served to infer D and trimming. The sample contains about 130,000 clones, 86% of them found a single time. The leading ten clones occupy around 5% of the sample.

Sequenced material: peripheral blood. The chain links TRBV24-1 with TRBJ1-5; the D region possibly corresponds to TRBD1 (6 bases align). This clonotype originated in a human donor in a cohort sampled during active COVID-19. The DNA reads TGTGCCACCAGTGAAGGGAGGGGGGGGGACTATCAGCCCCAGCATTTT. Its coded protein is CATSEGRGGDYQPQHF.